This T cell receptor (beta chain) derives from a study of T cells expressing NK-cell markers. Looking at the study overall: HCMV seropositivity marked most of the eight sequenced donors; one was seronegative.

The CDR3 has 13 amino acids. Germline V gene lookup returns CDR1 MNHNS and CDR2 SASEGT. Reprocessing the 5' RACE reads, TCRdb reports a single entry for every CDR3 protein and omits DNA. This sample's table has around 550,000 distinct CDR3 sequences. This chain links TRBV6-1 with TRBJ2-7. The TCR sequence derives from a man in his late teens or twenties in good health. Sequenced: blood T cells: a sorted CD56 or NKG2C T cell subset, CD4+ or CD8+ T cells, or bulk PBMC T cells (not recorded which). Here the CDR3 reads CASSWDPSGEQYF.